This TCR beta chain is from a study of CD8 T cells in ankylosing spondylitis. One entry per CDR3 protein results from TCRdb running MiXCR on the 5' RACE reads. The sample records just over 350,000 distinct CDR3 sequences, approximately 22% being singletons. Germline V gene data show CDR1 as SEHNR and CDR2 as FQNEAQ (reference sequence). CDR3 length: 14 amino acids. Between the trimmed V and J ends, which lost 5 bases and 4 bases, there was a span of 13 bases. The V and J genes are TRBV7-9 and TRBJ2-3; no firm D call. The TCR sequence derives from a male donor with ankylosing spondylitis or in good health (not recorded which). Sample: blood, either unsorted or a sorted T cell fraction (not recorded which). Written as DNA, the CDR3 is TGTGCCAGCAGCCAATGGGCACCGGCAGATACGCAGTATTTT. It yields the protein CASSQWAPADTQYF.